This TCR beta chain is from a study of cytomegalovirus exposure and HLA in healthy donors. As for the study in general: An early data release held 75 million to 100 million unique TCRs from HLA-typed donors. Study findings and constraints: Accurate prediction of HLA-A and HLA-B alleles (for most subjects) was reportedly achieved from TCR beta sequences.

The CDR3 totals 15 residues. After removal of 6 bases from V and 0 bases from J, the junction contained 4 bases not matched to a gene. Per germline, CDR1 MNHEY and CDR2 SMNVEV (reference sequence). PCR was performed using 60 Vbeta and 13 Jbeta primers. Sequenced by immunoSEQ multiplex PCR; TCRdb stores in-frame clones only, minus some. The data contain about 130,000 clones, roughly four fifths of them singletons. Concerning this clone: The antigen is undetermined.

V gene TRBV27 combines with J gene TRBJ2-1; the match to TRBD1 covers 8 bases. The sequencing sample was made of PBMCs. The receptor was derived from a boy between 10 and 17 years old in good health and CMV-seronegative. This CDR3 is CASRRTGSSYNEQFF. The CDR3, as DNA: TGTGCCAGCAGAAGGACAGGGAGCTCCTACAATGAGCAGTTCTTC.